The 30 T cell receptor beta chains reported below all come from one sample, sequenced in a study of blood T cell repertoires in COVID-19 (dated by TCRdb to about 2020). Libraries were built with the immunoSEQ multiplex PCR assay. Sourced from immuneACCESS, this table was stored by TCRdb with only in-frame sequences that have V and J called. A share of the clones is absent; for the studies checked, an unresolved V gene accounts for under half, and the remainder has no known explanation. The sample includes about 98,000 clones, with roughly 87% observed a single time. The ten largest make up under 6.5% of the sample. Sample: peripheral blood. Receptors originate from a woman in her 50s with COVID-19, enrolled during active disease.

The gene calls are TRBV3-1 (or the pseudogene TRBV3-2) and TRBJ2-7, with 11 bases aligning to TRBD2. V lost 5 bases, J lost 5 bases, and 5 bases stayed unmatched. The germline V gene encodes CDR1 LGHDT and CDR2 YNNKEL (reference sequence). CDR3 length equals 14 residues. CDR3 nucleotide sequence: TGTGCCAGCAGCTATAGCGGGGGGGCCAACGAGCAGTACTTC. Protein product: CASSYSGGANEQYF.

The chain couples TRBV4-3 to TRBJ1-5; unclear D gene. This CDR3 is built from 13 residues. Germline V gene sequence: CDR1 LGHNA, CDR2 YSLEER. V dropped 1 base and J dropped 5 bases, with 6 bases sitting between them. The CDR3 nucleotides read TGCGCCAGCAGCCAAGTTGTCGATCAGCCCCAGCATTTT. This translates into CASSQVVDQPQHF.

The V call is TRBV7-3, the J call TRBJ2-1; 14 bases are shared with TRBD2. The ends lost 1 base at V and 9 bases at J; junction bases unmatched: 11. CDR1 is SGHTA and CDR2 is FQGTGA in the germline V gene. CDR3 length: 18 residues. The CDR3, as DNA: TGTGCCAGCAGCTTAAGGCCATCTGGGACTAGCGGGGGAGTTGAGCAGTTCTTC. Translation gives CASSLRPSGTSGGVEQFF. The variable domain in full, completed from reference TRBV7-3 and TRBJ2-1, reads GAGVSQTPSNKVTEKGKYVELRCDPISGHTALYWYRQSLGQGPEFLIYFQGTGAADDSGLPNDRFFAVRPEGSVSTLKIQRTERGDSAVYLCASSLRPSGTSGGVEQFFGPGTRLTVL.

The chain links TRBV30 to TRBJ2-7, with 8 bases aligning to TRBD1. This CDR3 region has 13 residues. In germline, CDR1 is GTSNPN, CDR2 SVGIG (reference sequence). Trimming cost V 0 bases and J 6 bases; bases outside gene matches: 4. Here the CDR3 reads CAWSVNDRGEQYF. For the CDR3, the DNA is TGTGCCTGGAGTGTCAACGACAGGGGCGAGCAGTACTTC.

The chain links TRBV11-2 to TRBJ1-1; possible D gene TRBD1, 5 bases. V was shortened by 4 bases and J by 7 bases, with 13 bases between the two germline ends. The CDR3 runs to 13 residues. CDR1 and CDR2 from the germline V gene are SGHAT and FQNNGV. CDR3: CASSSTRRGEAFF. The CDR3 DNA sequence: TGTGCCAGCAGCTCCACCCGGAGGGGTGAAGCTTTCTTT. Drawing the rest from reference TRBV11-2 and TRBJ1-1, the complete variable domain is EAGVAQSPRYKIIEKRQSVAFWCNPISGHATLYWYQQILGQGPKLLIQFQNNGVVDDSQLPKDRFSAERLKGVDSTLKIQPAKLEDSAVYLCASSSTRRGEAFFGQGTRLTVV.

The chain links TRBV7-3 to TRBJ2-1, with D possibly matching TRBD2 (5 bases). Trimming removed 4 bases from V and 4 bases from J, with 11 bases in between. CDR3 length equals 14 residues. Germline-derived CDR1 and CDR2 are SGHTA and FQGTGA. CDR3 loop: CASSYAGNYNEQFF. In DNA, the CDR3 is TGTGCCAGCAGCTATGCCGGGAATTACAATGAGCAGTTCTTC.

The gene calls are TRBV7-9 and TRBJ1-4, with 7 bases fitting TRBD1. Germline loops: CDR1 SEHNR, CDR2 FQNEAQ (reference sequence). The J segment lost 9 bases and the V segment lost 5 bases, leaving 9 bases of the junction unmatched. There are 14 residues in the CDR3. CDR3 residues: CASSSQGDQKKLFF. CDR3 DNA: TGTGCCAGCAGCAGTCAGGGGGATCAGAAAAAACTGTTTTTT.

The chain couples TRBV6-5 to TRBJ2-7, with 8 bases that match TRBD1. CDR1 and CDR2 from the germline V gene are MNHEY and SVGAGI. The CDR3 sequence is 14 residues long. Losses at the gene ends were 5 bases for V and 5 bases for J; bases not matched to a gene: 8. This chain's CDR3 is CASSNAGGWDEQYF. The CDR3 DNA reads TGTGCCAGCAGTAACGCAGGGGGCTGGGACGAGCAGTACTTC.

The chain links TRBV6-2 or TRBV6-3 to TRBJ2-2; 10 bases match TRBD2. The ends lost 1 base at V and 5 bases at J; junction bases unmatched: 13. Looked up from germline, CDR1 is MNHEY and CDR2 is SVGEGT. The CDR3 runs 19 residues. CDR3 residues: CASSYLLVPSGGATGELFF. The CDR3 coding sequence is TGTGCCAGCAGTTACTTGCTAGTGCCGAGCGGGGGGGCTACCGGGGAGCTGTTTTTT.

The V and J genes are TRBV28 and TRBJ2-5; 8 positions agree with TRBD1. Germline V lookup: CDR1 MDHEN, CDR2 SYDVKM. CDR3 length: 13 residues. V shed 5 bases and J 7 bases; nucleotides not matched to a gene: 6. The CDR3 DNA follows: TGTGCCAGCAGTCGACAGGGGATGGGGACCCAGTACTTC. This encodes CASSRQGMGTQYF.

The chain couples TRBV2 to TRBJ2-7; 7 nucleotides match TRBD1. Germline-derived CDR1 and CDR2 are SNHLY and FYNNEI. The trim removed 5 bases at V and 2 bases at J, leaving 6 bases unmatched. This CDR3 region has 14 residues. The CDR3: CASSYRDSTYEQYF. The DNA of the CDR3 is TGTGCCAGCAGTTACCGGGACAGTACCTACGAGCAGTACTTC.

This rearrangement joins TRBV7-2 to TRBJ2-1; D might be TRBD1 (6 bases). Germline V lookup: CDR1 SGHTA, CDR2 FQGNSA. The CDR3 contains 13 residues. V was cut by 7 bases and J by 4 bases, with 11 bases left in between. In DNA, the CDR3 is TGTGCCAGCACCCAGGGGAGATACAATGAGCAGTTCTTC. Protein sequence: CASTQGRYNEQFF.

This clone was observed a handful of times. The CDR3 nucleotides read TGTGCCAGCAGCGCCTTTGGAGGGTCCGGGGAGCTGTTTTTT. Translation gives CASSAFGGSGELFF. The chain employs TRBV7-9 and TRBJ2-2; D possibly corresponds to TRBD2 (6 bases). V was trimmed by 5 bases and J by 6 bases, leaving 13 bases between them. The CDR3 is made up of 14 amino acids. In germline, CDR1 is SEHNR, CDR2 FQNEAQ (reference sequence).

This clone turned up a few times. The chain couples TRBV19 to TRBJ1-2; D is perhaps TRBD1 (6 bases). Germline V lookup: CDR1 LNHDA, CDR2 SQIVND (reference sequence). V dropped 5 bases and J dropped 1 base, with 11 bases sitting between them. The CDR3 has 14 residues. The CDR3 loop is CASSSLQGNYGYTF. CDR3 nucleotide sequence: TGTGCCAGTAGTTCATTACAGGGTAACTATGGCTACACCTTC.

The chain employs TRBV11-2 and TRBJ2-2; weak D call: TRBD2 (6 bases). CDR3 length equals 16 residues. V lost 5 bases and J 0 bases, leaving 13 bases between the germline ends. Germline V CDR1 and CDR2: SGHAT, FQNNGV. The DNA for the CDR3 is TGTGCCAGCAGCCCCGCGGGGCGAGCGAACACCGGGGAGCTGTTTTTT. Translated: CASSPAGRANTGELFF. The full variable domain, with the rest looked up from reference TRBV11-2 and TRBJ2-2, is EAGVAQSPRYKIIEKRQSVAFWCNPISGHATLYWYQQILGQGPKLLIQFQNNGVVDDSQLPKDRFSAERLKGVDSTLKIQPAKLEDSAVYLCASSPAGRANTGELFFGEGSRLTVL.

This clone was detected only once. The chain combines TRBV6-5 with TRBJ1-1, with D hard to call. V lost 1 base and J 4 bases, leaving 10 bases between the germline ends. The CDR3 totals 14 residues. CDR1 and CDR2 (germline): MNHEY, SVGAGI. As DNA, the CDR3 is TGTGCCAGCAGTTACTTGGGAGACGGCACTGAAGCTTTCTTT. This gives the protein CASSYLGDGTEAFF.

This clone was seen only a few times. The chain combines TRBV5-1 with TRBJ2-7, with 9 bases identical to TRBD2. The germline gives CDR1 SGHRS, CDR2 YFSETQ. CDR3 length: 14 residues. The V segment lost 6 bases and the J segment 3 bases; nucleotides outside the gene matches: 7. The CDR3 DNA is TGCGCCAGCAAGCTGGCTAGCGGGGTCTACGAGCAGTACTTC. Encoded protein: CASKLASGVYEQYF. Variable domain in full (rest from reference TRBV5-1 and TRBJ2-7): KAGVTQTPRYLIKTRGQQVTLSCSPISGHRSVSWYQQTPGQGLQFLFEYFSETQRNKGNFPGRFSGRQFSNSRSEMNVSTLELGDSALYLCASKLASGVYEQYFGPGTRLTVT.

The rearrangement uses TRBV6-5 and TRBJ2-1, with 8 positions matching TRBD2. V trimming: 1 base; J trimming: 5 bases; junction bases outside the gene matches: 7. The CDR3 has 16 residues. Germline CDR1 reads MNHEY; CDR2 reads SVGAGI. CDR3 bases: TGTGCCAGCAGTTACTTCATCGGGGGGGCTGACAATGAGCAGTTCTTC. This codes for CASSYFIGGADNEQFF.

The chain uses TRBV4-1 and TRBJ2-2; TRBD1 matches at 10 bases. The CDR3 totals 15 residues. With V trimmed by 6 bases and J by 7 bases, 8 bases remained unmatched. Germline loops: CDR1 MGHRA, CDR2 YSYEKL. CDR3 bases: TGCGCCAGCAGGACCCCGGGACAGGGGATCGGGGAGCTGTTTTTT. Encoded protein: CASRTPGQGIGELFF.

This clone appeared a few times. This sequence joins TRBV7-9 and TRBJ1-2; no clear D gene. Per the germline V gene, CDR1 is SEHNR and CDR2 is FQNEAQ (reference sequence). The length of the CDR3 is 14 residues. V was trimmed by 2 bases and J by 0 bases, leaving 7 bases between them. The CDR3 loop is CASSLSEANYGYTF. CDR3 coding DNA: TGTGCCAGCAGCTTATCAGAAGCTAACTATGGCTACACCTTC. Full variable domain (rest looked up from reference TRBV7-9 and TRBJ1-2): DTGVSQNPRHKITKRGQNVTFRCDPISEHNRLYWYRQTLGQGPEFLTYFQNEAQLEKSRLLSDRFSAERPKGSFSTLEIQRTEQGDSAMYLCASSLSEANYGYTFGSGTRLTVV.

The rearrangement uses TRBV11-3 and TRBJ2-6; a weak D match, TRBD2 (5 bases). V lost 4 bases and J lost 0, with 22 bases in between. The CDR3 has 20 amino acids. In germline, CDR1 is SGHNT, CDR2 YENEEA. This CDR3 reads CASSWPLVGNTGSGANVLTF. The CDR3 nucleotides read TGTGCCAGCAGCTGGCCTCTCGTCGGGAATACCGGCTCTGGGGCCAACGTCCTGACTTTC.

The chain carries TRBV30 and TRBJ2-7; a weak D match, TRBD2 (5 bases). CDR1 is GTSNPN and CDR2 is SVGIG in the germline V gene (reference sequence). The length of the CDR3 is 13 residues. Trimming stripped 4 bases from V and 3 bases from J, with 13 bases between. As DNA, the CDR3 is TGTGCCTGGAATCCGGGGTACCACTACGAGCAGTACTTC. As protein: CAWNPGYHYEQYF.

The table lists this clone with a count of one. This chain links TRBV13 with TRBJ1-4, with a possible D match to TRBD1 (6 bases). The CDR3 is made up of 14 amino acids. From germline, CDR1 is PRHDT and CDR2 FYEKMQ (reference sequence). Between the trimmed V and J ends, which lost 4 bases and 8 bases, there was a span of 14 bases. CDR3 loop: CASSYSGTLEKLFF. The DNA of the CDR3 is TGTGCCAGCAGCTACTCCGGGACACTGGAAAAACTGTTTTTT.

The chain is built from TRBV6-2 or TRBV6-3 and TRBJ2-3; TRBD2 agrees at 14 bases. The CDR3 spans 17 residues. J lost 2 bases, V lost 4 bases, and 5 bases had no gene match. Germline V lookup: CDR1 MNHEY, CDR2 SVGEGT. CDR3 region: CASSSGLAGDYTDTQYF. CDR3 in DNA: TGTGCCAGCAGTTCGGGACTAGCGGGGGATTACACAGATACGCAGTATTTT.

J is TRBJ2-7 and V is TRBV28; tentatively, D is TRBD2 (6 bases). The V end lost 4 bases, the J end lost 4 bases, and 17 bases lay between the germline ends. The CDR3 length is 15 residues. Germline CDR1 and CDR2: MDHEN and SYDVKM. CDR3 region: CASSSSYGTEYEQYF. The CDR3 region has the DNA TGTGCCAGCAGTTCTTCTTACGGGACTGAATACGAGCAGTACTTC.

CDR3 DNA: TGCAGCGTCGGACTCTTGGGTGGAAACACCATATATTTT. This codes for CSVGLLGGNTIYF. V is TRBV29-1 and J is TRBJ1-3, with D unclear. The germline V gene encodes CDR1 SQVTM and CDR2 ANQGSEA. V lost 6 bases and J lost 3, with 12 bases in between. The CDR3 is 13 amino acids. Filled out from reference TRBV29-1 and TRBJ1-3, the complete variable domain reads SAVISQKPSRDICQRGTSLTIQCQVDSQVTMMFWYRQQPGQSLTLIATANQGSEATYESGFVIDKFPISRPNLTFSTLTVSNMSPEDSSIYLCSVGLLGGNTIYFGEGSWLTVV.

This clone was seen once. The genes are TRBV2 and TRBJ1-3, with 10 bases fitting TRBD1. The junction had 4 bases not matched to a gene; V was cut back by 3 bases and J by 5 bases. There are 15 residues in the CDR3. CDR1 is SNHLY and CDR2 is FYNNEI in the germline V gene. The CDR3 reads CASSDKTGGRNTIYF. For the CDR3, the DNA is TGTGCCAGCAGTGATAAGACAGGGGGCCGAAACACCATATATTTT.

In the case of this clone: Within the sample, other DNA sequences also encode this same CDR3. The CDR3 loop reads CASSLTGNQPQHF. The CDR3 DNA sequence: TGTGCCAGCAGTTTAACAGGCAATCAGCCCCAGCATTTT. V gene TRBV12-3 or TRBV12-4 combines with J gene TRBJ1-5; D gene unclear. The length of the CDR3 is 13 residues. The V end was cut by 2 bases, the J end by 2 bases, with 4 bases between.

This sequence joins TRBV7-8 and TRBJ2-5; D gene unclear. This CDR3 contains 13 residues. From germline, CDR1 is SGHVS and CDR2 FQNEAQ. V lost 5 bases, J lost 2 bases, and 9 bases lay in between. In DNA, the CDR3 is TGTGCCAGCAGCATAGAACGGCAAGAGACCCAGTACTTC. This gives the protein CASSIERQETQYF.

Note on this clone: This CDR3 is also generated by other DNA sequences in the sample. The chain links TRBV19 to TRBJ2-3; 13 nucleotides agree with TRBD2. The J segment lost 2 bases and the V segment lost 10 bases, leaving 6 bases of the junction unmatched. Per the germline V gene, CDR1 is LNHDA and CDR2 is SQIVND (reference sequence). CDR3 length equals 15 residues. CDR3: CATGLAGATTDTQYF. CDR3 bases: TGTGCCACAGGACTAGCGGGGGCAACCACAGATACGCAGTATTTT.